A single sample gave rise to the 25 T cell receptor beta chains below, sequenced in a study of blood T cell repertoires in COVID-19. Clones were sequenced by immunoSEQ multiplex PCR, and TCRdb holds only the in-frame ones, with some missing. The table includes about 71,000 clones, roughly 87% detected once. The sample taken for sequencing was peripheral blood. The receptors stem from an elderly woman with acute or convalescent COVID-19.

CDR3 amino acids: CASSLALAGLSSYNEQFF. The CDR3 DNA is TGCGCCAGCAGCTTGGCCCTAGCGGGTCTTAGCTCCTACAATGAGCAGTTCTTC. The chain joins TRBV5-1 to TRBJ2-1, with 8 bases matching TRBD2. V lost 0 bases to trimming and J lost 0 bases; unmatched junction nucleotides: 8. There are 18 residues in the CDR3. CDR1 SGHRS and CDR2 YFSETQ come from the germline V gene. Full variable domain (outside the CDR3, taken from reference TRBV5-1 and TRBJ2-1): KAGVTQTPRYLIKTRGQQVTLSCSPISGHRSVSWYQQTPGQGLQFLFEYFSETQRNKGNFPGRFSGRQFSNSRSEMNVSTLELGDSALYLCASSLALAGLSSYNEQFFGPGTRLTVL.

J is TRBJ1-1 and V is TRBV19, with TRBD1 matching over 7 bases. Trimming at V came to 5 bases and at J to 8 bases, leaving 8 bases not matched to a gene. The germline V gene encodes CDR1 LNHDA and CDR2 SQIVND (reference sequence). The CDR3 loop spans 13 amino acids. The CDR3 DNA follows: TGTGCCAGTAGTTCTCTACCGGGACAGGAAGCTTTCTTT. Translation: CASSSLPGQEAFF.

This chain joins TRBV29-1 and TRBJ1-4; maybe TRBD1 (5 bases). Germline assignment: CDR1 SQVTM and CDR2 ANQGSEA. The CDR3 length is 13 residues. The V end was cut by 6 bases, the J end by 5 bases, with 13 bases between. The CDR3 nucleotides read TGCAGCGTACGACAGTTCCTAAATGAAAAACTGTTTTTT. As protein: CSVRQFLNEKLFF. Combining the CDR3 with reference TRBV29-1 and TRBJ1-4 gives the whole variable domain SAVISQKPSRDICQRGTSLTIQCQVDSQVTMMFWYRQQPGQSLTLIATANQGSEATYESGFVIDKFPISRPNLTFSTLTVSNMSPEDSSIYLCSVRQFLNEKLFFGSGTQLSVL.

The chain recombines TRBV6-5 with TRBJ1-3; 7 nucleotides align to TRBD1. CDR3 length equals 16 residues. The trim removed 2 bases at V and 1 base at J, leaving 5 bases unmatched. Germline CDR1 is MNHEY and CDR2 is SVGAGI. The DNA for the CDR3 is TGTGCCAGCAGTTACCTACAGGGGAATTCTGGAAACACCATATATTTT. Residues: CASSYLQGNSGNTIYF.

This chain uses TRBV3-1 (or the pseudogene TRBV3-2) with TRBJ2-7; TRBD1 might be the D (6 bases). The CDR3 spans 15 residues. Germline values: CDR1 LGHDT, CDR2 YNNKEL (reference sequence). Trimming stripped 1 base from V and 1 base from J, with 11 bases between. The CDR3 bases are TGTGCCAGCAGCCAAGCCGGGACACTGTCCTACGAGCAGTACTTC. The encoded protein is CASSQAGTLSYEQYF.

The chain has TRBV10-3 and TRBJ2-2, with D possibly being TRBD1 (6 bases). Germline loops: CDR1 ENHRY, CDR2 SYGVKD. The V end lost 0 bases, the J end lost 4 bases, and 6 bases lay between the germline ends. CDR3 size: 14 residues. The chain's CDR3 is CAISESGGTGELFF. In DNA, the CDR3 is TGTGCCATCAGTGAGTCAGGGGGCACCGGGGAGCTGTTTTTT.

The V and J genes are TRBV2 and TRBJ1-1; 10 bases fit TRBD1. Germline V gene data show CDR1 as SNHLY and CDR2 as FYNNEI. The V and J ends lost 5 bases and 5 bases, in that order; junction bases with no gene match: 8. There are 15 residues in the CDR3. The chain's CDR3 is CASSRIGQGGTEAFF. The DNA for the CDR3 is TGTGCCAGCAGTCGAATCGGACAGGGGGGAACTGAAGCTTTCTTT. Combining the CDR3 with reference TRBV2 and TRBJ1-1 gives the whole variable domain EPEVTQTPSHQVTQMGQEVILRCVPISNHLYFYWYRQILGQKVEFLVSFYNNEISEKSEIFDDQFSVERPDGSNFTLKIRSTKLEDSAMYFCASSRIGQGGTEAFFGQGTRLTVV.

The CDR3 reads CALKGPYNEQFF. The CDR3 DNA reads as TGTGCCCTAAAGGGGCCCTACAATGAGCAGTTCTTC. The chain combines TRBV19 with TRBJ2-1, with D maybe TRBD1 (5 bases). There are 12 residues in the CDR3. The germline gives CDR1 LNHDA, CDR2 SQIVND (reference sequence). With 11 bases removed from V and 2 bases from J, the gap between germline ends came to 10 bases.

The rearrangement uses TRBV11-2 and TRBJ1-3; D gene ambiguous. V was shortened by 3 bases and J by 4 bases, with 10 bases between the two germline ends. From germline, CDR1 is SGHAT and CDR2 FQNNGV. The CDR3 is 14 residues long. CDR3 DNA: TGTGCCAGCAGCTTGCAGGTATCCGGAAACACCATATATTTT. It specifies CASSLQVSGNTIYF.

The V call is TRBV5-1, the J call TRBJ2-5, with 10 bases lining up with TRBD1. From germline, CDR1 is SGHRS and CDR2 YFSETQ. With V trimmed by 4 bases and J by 7 bases, 13 bases remained unmatched. The CDR3 is made up of 16 amino acids. The CDR3 reads CASSKMTGGGFGTQYF. In DNA form, the CDR3 reads TGCGCCAGCAGCAAAATGACAGGGGGCGGTTTCGGGACCCAGTACTTC. The entire variable domain, with the rest obtained from reference TRBV5-1 and TRBJ2-5, is as follows: KAGVTQTPRYLIKTRGQQVTLSCSPISGHRSVSWYQQTPGQGLQFLFEYFSETQRNKGNFPGRFSGRQFSNSRSEMNVSTLELGDSALYLCASSKMTGGGFGTQYFGPGTRLLVL.

The chain employs TRBV7-9 and TRBJ2-1, with 16 bases that match TRBD2. With V trimmed by 3 bases and J by 9 bases, 8 bases remained unmatched. The CDR3 sequence is 17 residues long. CDR1 SEHNR and CDR2 FQNEAQ come from the germline V gene (reference sequence). The CDR3 loop is CASSFPGTSGRAGEQFF. DNA for the CDR3: TGTGCCAGCAGCTTTCCCGGGACTAGCGGGAGGGCTGGTGAGCAGTTCTTC.

The chain couples TRBV19 to TRBJ1-1; D may be TRBD1 (5 bases). The CDR3 totals 14 residues. Per the germline V gene, CDR1 is LNHDA and CDR2 is SQIVND (reference sequence). Deletions cut 3 bases from V and 1 base from J, with 9 bases between. CDR3: CASSIGGGNTEAFF. Here the CDR3 DNA reads TGTGCCAGTAGTATCGGGGGGGGGAACACTGAAGCTTTCTTT.

The chain couples TRBV10-3 to TRBJ2-1; 10 bases are a match to TRBD2. CDR3 size: 19 residues. V gave up 0 bases and J gave up 3 bases; unmatched junction bases: 11. Germline V gene data show CDR1 as ENHRY and CDR2 as SYGVKD. The CDR3 DNA sequence: TGTGCCATCAGTGAGTCGCGGCTAGCGGGAGACAAGTTCTACAATGAGCAGTTCTTC. Protein: CAISESRLAGDKFYNEQFF.

This sequence joins TRBV12-3 or TRBV12-4 and TRBJ1-2; D call uncertain. CDR3 length: 12 residues. The V and J ends lost 0 bases and 8 bases respectively, with 7 bases between them. The CDR3 bases are TGTGCCAGCAGTTTAGCGCCTACCGGCTACACCTTC. It encodes CASSLAPTGYTF.

V is TRBV21-1 and J is TRBJ1-5; the table gives TRBD1 as D, unverified against the DNA. TRBV21-1 is a documented pseudogene. This CDR3 is built from 14 residues. The CDR3 coding sequence is TGTGCCAGCAGCAAAGACAGGGGCTATCAGCCCCAGCATTTT. It encodes CASSKDRGYQPQHF.

The gene calls are TRBV7-8 and TRBJ2-5, with 12 nucleotides matching TRBD2. Germline loops: CDR1 SGHVS, CDR2 FQNEAQ. V lost 1 base to trimming and J lost 5 bases; unmatched junction nucleotides: 5. CDR3 size: 16 residues. CDR3 in amino acids: CASSLVRLAGVETQYF. In DNA form, the CDR3 reads TGTGCCAGCAGCTTAGTCAGACTAGCGGGAGTGGAGACCCAGTACTTC.

This chain links TRBV19 with TRBJ1-1; 7 bases are a match to TRBD1. The CDR3 contains 14 residues. Germline V CDR1 and CDR2: LNHDA, SQIVND (reference sequence). The junction had 5 bases not matched to a gene; V was cut back by 7 bases and J by 0 bases. CDR3 in DNA: TGTGCCAGTACTACAGGGGTAATGAACACTGAAGCTTTCTTT. This gives the protein CASTTGVMNTEAFF.

The CDR3 DNA sequence: TGCAGCGTTGAAGAGCTCTCTACCTATGGCTACACCTTC. Its translation is CSVEELSTYGYTF. This chain joins TRBV29-1 and TRBJ1-2; D gene unclear. The CDR3 is made up of 13 amino acids. CDR1 and CDR2 (germline): SQVTM, ANQGSEA. V was shortened by 0 bases and J by 4 bases, with 9 bases between the two germline ends.

The chain combines TRBV5-4 with TRBJ2-7, with 7 bases lining up with TRBD1. Germline values: CDR1 SGHNT, CDR2 YYREEE (reference sequence). The CDR3 totals 15 residues. The ends lost 1 base at V and 1 base at J; junction bases unmatched: 5. The CDR3 here is CASSLWWGQSYEQYF. The CDR3, as DNA: TGTGCCAGCAGCTTGTGGTGGGGACAGTCCTACGAGCAGTACTTC.

The gene calls are TRBV7-8 and TRBJ2-1, with a tentative D call TRBD2 (6 bases). From germline, CDR1 is SGHVS and CDR2 FQNEAQ. Between the trimmed V and J ends, which lost 4 bases and 6 bases, there was a span of 19 bases. The CDR3 extends over 16 amino acids. CDR3 protein: CASSSKVGGIFNEQFF. CDR3 in DNA: TGTGCCAGCAGCTCCAAGGTGGGCGGGATTTTCAATGAGCAGTTCTTC.

V usage is TRBV2 and J usage is TRBJ2-2, with a possible D match to TRBD2 (6 bases). CDR3 length: 16 amino acids. Germline V lookup: CDR1 SNHLY, CDR2 FYNNEI. The ends were cut back, 4 bases at V and 2 bases at J, with 14 bases in the middle. As DNA, the CDR3 is TGTGCCAGCAGTGCCCTCCCGGGACTCAACACCGGGGAGCTGTTTTTT. Its protein is CASSALPGLNTGELFF.

This chain uses TRBV12-3 or TRBV12-4 with TRBJ2-5; no clear D gene. Between the trimmed V and J ends, which lost 1 base and 5 bases, there was a span of 8 bases. The length of the CDR3 is 13 residues. Written as DNA, the CDR3 is TGTGCCAGCAGTTTAGAACATTACGAGACCCAGTACTTC. Its translation is CASSLEHYETQYF.

The chain uses TRBV20-1 and TRBJ2-1; no clear D gene. The CDR3 is made up of 11 amino acids. Trimming took 5 bases from V and 15 from J, leaving 17 bases between them. Germline V gene sequence: CDR1 DFQATT, CDR2 SNEGSKA (reference sequence). CDR3 loop: CSAPRSARRFF. The CDR3 DNA follows: TGCAGTGCTCCACGCAGTGCCCGTCGGTTCTTC.

The J gene is TRBJ2-7, the V gene TRBV10-2; TRBD1 matches 7 bases. Germline-derived CDR1 and CDR2 are WSHSY and SAAADI. CDR3 length: 12 amino acids. With 7 bases clipped from V and 1 base from J, the junction kept 1 base outside the gene matches. The CDR3, as DNA: TGCGCCAGCACACAGGGGTCCTACGAGCAGTACTTC. This translates into CASTQGSYEQYF.

Of note for this clone: At one end, the junction sequence differs from germline, possibly due to a read error. The V gene is TRBV20-1, the J gene TRBJ2-7; TRBD1 is a possible D gene (6 bases). Germline V lookup: CDR1 DFQATT, CDR2 SNEGSKA (reference sequence). The CDR3 runs 11 residues. The CDR3 region is CSAAILRDTIF. CDR3 nucleotides: TGCAGTGCTGCCATTCTCCGGGACACCATATTC.